One TCR beta chain is described in this entry. What it binds is unknown. This record comes from a study of T cell repertoires in aging, cancer and after chemotherapy. About the study: About 8.8 million TCR reads made up the full dataset. The study's findings and limits: Compared with age-matched healthy donors, untreated hematological or solid cancer patients showed higher blood TCR clonality. Lymphoid organ infiltration in hematological cancer patients may impair thymic emigration or peripheral T cell expansion.

Multiplex touch-down PCR with TRB-A/B primers amplified rearranged V-D-J TRB sequences. TCRdb re-analysed the multiplex PCR reads in MiXCR, keeping a single row per CDR3 protein. The data show approximately 1,300 distinct CDR3 sequences, with about 25% seen just once and around 82% held by the top ten. Amplification of TCR beta used genomic DNA extracted from peripheral blood. This CDR3 region has 18 residues. V was shortened by 1 base and J by 4 bases, with 19 bases between the two germline ends. Germline assignment: CDR1 SEHNR and CDR2 FQNEAQ (reference sequence). The chain employs TRBV7-9 and TRBJ1-4; D remains ambiguous. The sequence was collected from a human donor with a blood cancer. The sequencing sample was made of blood. CDR3 protein: CASSLGTDWVLSNEKLFF. DNA for the CDR3: TGTGCCAGCAGCTTAGGAACAGACTGGGTTCTAAGTAATGAAAAACTGTTTTTT.